These 25 T cell receptor beta chains were all obtained from the same sample, sequenced in a study of blood T cell repertoires in COVID-19. Assay used: immunoSEQ multiplex PCR; TCRdb lists only in-frame clones, some missing. The sample lists almost 95,000 clones, more than 65% occurring once. The sample taken for sequencing was peripheral blood. The receptors come from a man in his fifties or sixties with acute or convalescent COVID-19.

A few counts support this clone. The chain links TRBV11-2 to TRBJ1-5; D is possibly TRBD1 (5 bases). From germline, CDR1 is SGHAT and CDR2 FQNNGV. This CDR3 contains 16 residues. V lost 4 bases to trimming and J lost 0 bases, with 13 bases between them. As DNA, the CDR3 is TGTGCCAGCAGCTCCGGAGGGGTCAATAGCAATCAGCCCCAGCATTTT. Protein: CASSSGGVNSNQPQHF.

The rearrangement links TRBV11-3 to TRBJ2-7, with D possibly matching TRBD2 (5 bases). This CDR3 has 13 amino acids. CDR1 is SGHNT, CDR2 YENEEA, per germline. Trimming left V 3 bases short and J 0 bases short, with 6 bases between. The CDR3 here is CASSFRGSYEQYF. CDR3 nucleotides: TGTGCCAGCAGCTTTCGGGGCTCCTACGAGCAGTACTTC.

The chain links TRBV2 to TRBJ2-5; 8 positions agree with TRBD1. The CDR3 has 14 amino acids. Germline assignment: CDR1 SNHLY and CDR2 FYNNEI. V gave up 7 bases and J gave up 5 bases; unmatched junction bases: 9. CDR3 coding DNA: TGTGCCAGCACCATATGGGGGACAGGCGAGACCCAGTACTTC. The encoded protein is CASTIWGTGETQYF.

The genes are TRBV11-2 and TRBJ2-7; 7 nucleotides align to TRBD1. The germline CDR1 and CDR2 sequences are SGHAT and FQNNGV. V lost 5 bases, J lost 7 bases, and 8 bases stayed unmatched. The CDR3 contains 13 residues. The CDR3, as DNA: TGTGCCAGCAGCCGACCGACAGGGCTTGAGCAGTACTTC. This sequence encodes CASSRPTGLEQYF.

This clone was observed a few times. The rearrangement joins TRBV7-6 to TRBJ2-5, with TRBD2 identical over 12 bases. The V segment lost 4 bases and the J segment 4 bases; nucleotides outside the gene matches: 7. The CDR3 is made up of 16 amino acids. The germline CDR1 and CDR2 sequences are SGHVS and FNYEAQ. CDR3 DNA: TGTGCCAGCAGCTCCGGACTAGCGGGGCTTAGAGAGACCCAGTACTTC. This sequence encodes CASSSGLAGLRETQYF.

This clone has only one observation. The chain combines TRBV28 with TRBJ2-7, with 8 bases lining up with TRBD1. Germline-derived CDR1 and CDR2 are MDHEN and SYDVKM. The CDR3 loop spans 18 amino acids. Trimming removed 5 bases from V and 3 bases from J; junction bases left unmatched: 18. The CDR3 reads CASSLHTETGTGLYEQYF. In DNA, the CDR3 is TGTGCCAGCAGTCTCCATACCGAGACCGGGACAGGCCTCTACGAGCAGTACTTC.

The gene calls are TRBV4-3 and TRBJ1-1; possibly TRBD1 for D (5 bases). V was cut by 4 bases and J by 5 bases, with 8 bases left in between. The CDR3 consists of 12 residues. Germline V CDR1 and CDR2: LGHNA, YSLEER. The CDR3 nucleotides are TGCGCCAGCAGCCGCAAGGGGACTGAAGCTTTCTTT. This codes for CASSRKGTEAFF.

The chain is built from TRBV19 and TRBJ2-7; D is unresolved. Per the germline V gene, CDR1 is LNHDA and CDR2 is SQIVND (reference sequence). The V and J ends lost 3 bases and 5 bases respectively, with 5 bases between them. This CDR3 has 11 amino acids. CDR3 in amino acids: CASSMGNEQYF. CDR3 sequence (DNA): TGTGCCAGTAGTATGGGCAACGAGCAGTACTTC.

The chain uses TRBV5-4 and TRBJ1-2; TRBD1 might be the D (6 bases). The V gene lost 2 bases and the J gene lost 3 bases, with 11 bases spanning the gap. The germline CDR1 and CDR2 sequences are SGHNT and YYREEE (reference sequence). This CDR3 contains 14 residues. The CDR3: CASSLTAGDYGYTF. In DNA, the CDR3 is TGTGCCAGCAGCTTAACGGCAGGGGACTATGGCTACACCTTC. The whole variable domain, remainder taken from reference TRBV5-4 and TRBJ1-2, is ETGVTQSPTHLIKTRGQQVTLRCSSQSGHNTVSWYQQALGQGPQFIFQYYREEENGRGNFPPRFSGLQFPNYSSELNVNALELDDSALYLCASSLTAGDYGYTFGSGTRLTVV.

This sequence joins TRBV20-1 and TRBJ1-2; D ambiguous. V shed 3 bases and J shed 7 bases, with 12 bases lying between them. Germline assignment: CDR1 DFQATT and CDR2 SNEGSKA (reference sequence). This CDR3 region has 12 residues. In nucleotides, the CDR3 is TGCAGTGCTAGTCCGGAGGCAGGTGGCTACACCTTC. Amino acid sequence: CSASPEAGGYTF.

This clone was seen more than once but under ten times. The rearrangement uses TRBV27 and TRBJ2-7; 7 bases match TRBD2. There are 16 residues in the CDR3. Germline V lookup: CDR1 MNHEY, CDR2 SMNVEV (reference sequence). The junction had 8 bases not matched to a gene; V was cut back by 1 base and J by 2 bases. This CDR3 reads CASSLLGGGAAYEQYF. The DNA for the CDR3 is TGTGCCAGCAGTTTATTGGGCGGGGGTGCTGCCTACGAGCAGTACTTC.

The chain uses TRBV7-6 and TRBJ2-2; 7 bases match TRBD2. The CDR3 is 15 residues long. Germline loops: CDR1 SGHVS, CDR2 FNYEAQ. V shed 1 base, J shed 5 bases, and the junction held 4 bases outside the gene matches. The CDR3 DNA reads as TGTGCCAGCAGCTTAGAGGGGAGGGGAACCGGGGAGCTGTTTTTT. Protein sequence: CASSLEGRGTGELFF.

The J gene is TRBJ2-3, the V gene TRBV7-2; D is possibly TRBD1 (5 bases). The CDR3 totals 14 residues. Germline assignment: CDR1 SGHTA and CDR2 FQGNSA. The V end lost 5 bases, the J end lost 5 bases, and 14 bases lay between the germline ends. The CDR3 nucleotides are TGTGCCAGCAGCCCCTGGGGCGCGAGAGATACGCAGTATTTT. Protein sequence: CASSPWGARDTQYF.

The V gene is TRBV24-1, the J gene TRBJ1-4; D not certain. Germline CDR1 KGHDR, CDR2 SFDVKD. CDR3 length: 15 amino acids. V lost 3 bases, J lost 4 bases, and 11 bases lay in between. The CDR3 region is CATSDASGFNEKLFF. DNA for the CDR3: TGTGCCACCAGTGATGCTTCGGGTTTTAATGAAAAACTGTTTTTT.

This chain links TRBV24-1 with TRBJ1-2; possible D gene TRBD1, 6 bases. The CDR3 length is 18 residues. Germline V gene sequence: CDR1 KGHDR, CDR2 SFDVKD. Trimming stripped 3 bases from V and 0 bases from J, with 19 bases between. The CDR3 sequence is CATSDPIPSQGSNYGYTF. CDR3 coding DNA: TGTGCCACCAGTGATCCAATCCCATCACAGGGCTCTAACTATGGCTACACCTTC.

This clone was seen once. The CDR3 loop reads CASRQQGTDTQYF. The CDR3 region has the DNA TGCGCCAGCAGGCAACAGGGAACAGATACGCAGTATTTT. V and J are TRBV4-3 and TRBJ2-3; possibly TRBD1 for D (6 bases). V gave up 6 bases and J gave up 3 bases, with 10 bases separating them. Germline assignment: CDR1 LGHNA and CDR2 YSLEER. The CDR3 covers 13 residues.

This clone showed up just once. The chain employs TRBV11-3 and TRBJ2-1, with 11 bases that match TRBD1. J gave up 8 bases and V 4 bases, and 4 bases lay outside the gene matches. The CDR3 spans 14 residues. Germline V gene sequence: CDR1 SGHNT, CDR2 YENEEA. CDR3 sequence: CASSSWTGGDEQFF. The CDR3 DNA reads as TGTGCCAGCAGCTCCTGGACAGGGGGCGATGAGCAGTTCTTC.

This chain connects TRBV5-6 to TRBJ2-2, with 9 bases matching TRBD1. The CDR3 totals 16 residues. Looked up from germline, CDR1 is SGHDT and CDR2 is YYEEEE. J gave up 2 bases and V 0 bases, and 2 bases lay outside the gene matches. The DNA for the CDR3 is TGTGCCAGCAGCTTGGGGGGACAGGGAAACACCGGGGAGCTGTTTTTT. This gives the protein CASSLGGQGNTGELFF.

The V gene is TRBV27, the J gene TRBJ1-4; a possible D gene is TRBD1 (5 bases). Looked up from germline, CDR1 is MNHEY and CDR2 is SMNVEV (reference sequence). The CDR3 has 16 residues. Trimming shortened V by 3 bases and J by 1 base, and 12 bases separated the two germline ends. The CDR3 nucleotides read TGTGCCAGCAGTTTCGGGGGGATAGGAACTAATGAAAAACTGTTTTTT. Translated: CASSFGGIGTNEKLFF.

V is TRBV7-8 and J is TRBJ1-5; 8 bases agree with TRBD1. CDR1 is SGHVS and CDR2 is FQNEAQ in the germline V gene. The CDR3 contains 13 residues. With 6 bases clipped from V and 4 bases from J, the junction kept 2 bases outside the gene matches. The CDR3 DNA reads TGTGCCAGCAGACGGACAGGGAATCAGCCCCAGCATTTT. Translated, it gives CASRRTGNQPQHF.

This clone appeared once. The J gene is TRBJ2-1, the V gene TRBV7-9; TRBD1 agrees at 7 bases. The V segment lost 2 bases and the J segment 4 bases; nucleotides outside the gene matches: 5. This CDR3 has 15 residues. From germline, CDR1 is SEHNR and CDR2 FQNEAQ (reference sequence). The CDR3 here is CASSLMGQSYNEQFF. CDR3 bases: TGTGCCAGCAGCTTAATGGGACAGTCATACAATGAGCAGTTCTTC.

The gene calls are TRBV19 and TRBJ1-5; 11 positions match TRBD1. J gave up 6 bases and V 5 bases, and 6 bases lay outside the gene matches. Looked up from germline, CDR1 is LNHDA and CDR2 is SQIVND (reference sequence). The CDR3 consists of 15 residues. The CDR3 bases are TGTGCCAGTAGTCCCGGACAGGGGGCACGTCAGCCCCAGCATTTT. Translating gives CASSPGQGARQPQHF.

The V gene is TRBV9, the J gene TRBJ1-2, with D possibly being TRBD1 (5 bases). The V and J ends lost 3 bases and 3 bases respectively, with 15 bases between them. The CDR3 consists of 15 residues. Germline V gene data show CDR1 as SGDLS and CDR2 as YYNGEE. The CDR3 reads CASSGALGHHYGYTF. CDR3 DNA: TGTGCCAGCAGCGGCGCCTTAGGACACCACTATGGCTACACCTTC.

The chain couples TRBV7-6 to TRBJ2-2; perhaps TRBD2 as D (7 bases). From germline, CDR1 is SGHVS and CDR2 FNYEAQ. CDR3 length equals 15 residues. Trimming took 3 bases from V and 6 from J, leaving 14 bases between them. CDR3 in DNA: TGTGCCAGCAGCTTCTTGGGGGGGGCCCCCGGGGAGCTGTTTTTT. Its protein is CASSFLGGAPGELFF. The full variable domain, its missing parts supplied by reference TRBV7-6 and TRBJ2-2, is GAGVSQSPRYKVTKRGQDVALRCDPISGHVSLYWYRQALGQGPEFLTYFNYEAQQDKSGLPNDRFSAERPEGSISTLTIQRTEQRDSAMYRCASSFLGGAPGELFFGEGSRLTVL.

This clone has a handful of counts. The V and J genes are TRBV14 and TRBJ2-3, with D uncertain. The CDR3 sequence is 16 residues long. Trimming cost V 4 bases and J 3 bases, with 17 bases left between them. Per the germline V gene, CDR1 is SGHDN and CDR2 is FVKESK. Here the CDR3 reads CASSLDPGFSTDTQYF. CDR3 nucleotide sequence: TGTGCCAGCAGCCTAGACCCCGGGTTCTCAACAGATACGCAGTATTTT. Full variable domain (outside the CDR3, taken from reference TRBV14 and TRBJ2-3): EAGVTQFPSHSVIEKGQTVTLRCDPISGHDNLYWYRRVMGKEIKFLLHFVKESKQDESGMPNNRFLAERTGGTYSTLKVQPAELEDSGVYFCASSLDPGFSTDTQYFGPGTRLTVL.